Listed below are T cell receptor beta chains from one sample, sequenced in a study of beta chain features in type 1 diabetes. TCRdb keeps only in-frame clones here, not all; method: immunoSEQ multiplex PCR. This table holds around 53,000 clones, about 64% found once. The sequencing sample was made of stem cell memory CD4+ T cells from blood. The receptor source for this set is a woman between 25 and 40 years old with type 1 diabetes. Each CDR3 is given without its conserved first and last residue. Each record gives: J gene, V gene, CDR3 protein.

>TRBJ1-1|TRBV10-3
AISEPGGTTEAF
>TRBJ2-7|TRBV19
ASSHQSGTYEQY
>TRBJ1-6|TRBV30
AWSIRQGHNSPLH
>TRBJ2-7|TRBV19
ASSIHRDYEQY
>-|TRBV7-2
ASSFAHTGSYEQY
>TRBJ2-7|TRBV10-3
AISESTVSSYEQY
>TRBJ2-1|TRBV28
ATKRHGQGQIEQF
>TRBJ2-1|TRBV7-3
ASSLIPAGTRDNNEQF
>TRBJ2-3|TRBV2
ASSQYRESDTQY
>TRBJ2-1|TRBV19
ASSPWGGRTTDEQF
>TRBJ1-4|TRBV2
ASRGDYNEKLF
>TRBJ1-1|TRBV11-3
ASSYDRNTEAF
>TRBJ2-7|TRBV18
ASSPRPDRQTYEQY
>TRBJ2-4|TRBV27
ASSGSRGGNIQY
>TRBJ2-7|TRBV9
ASSVGHLIYEQY
>TRBJ1-2|TRBV25-1
ASSFDSEVGYT
>TRBJ1-1|TRBV4-1
ASSQVIVVNTEAF